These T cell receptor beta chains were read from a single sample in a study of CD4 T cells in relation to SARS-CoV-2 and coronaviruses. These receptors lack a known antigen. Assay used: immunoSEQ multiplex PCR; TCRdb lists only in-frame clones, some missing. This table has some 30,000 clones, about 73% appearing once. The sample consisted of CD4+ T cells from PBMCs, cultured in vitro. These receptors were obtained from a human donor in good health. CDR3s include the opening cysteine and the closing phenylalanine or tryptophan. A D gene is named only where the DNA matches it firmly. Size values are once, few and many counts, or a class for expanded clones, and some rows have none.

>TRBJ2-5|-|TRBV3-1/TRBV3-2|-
CASSPTLLVAETQYF
TGTGCCAGCAGCCCCACACTACTAGTTGCAGAGACCCAGTACTTC
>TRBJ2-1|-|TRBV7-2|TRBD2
CASRTPASGWGRDEQFF
TGTGCCAGCAGGACCCCCGCTAGCGGGTGGGGTCGCGATGAGCAGTTCTTC
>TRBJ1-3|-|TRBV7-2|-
CASSPGPGNTIYF
TGTGCCAGCAGCCCTGGGCCTGGAAACACCATATATTTT
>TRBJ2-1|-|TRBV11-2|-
CASSAVQGPYNEQFF
TGTGCCAGCAGCGCCGTTCAGGGTCCCTACAATGAGCAGTTCTTC
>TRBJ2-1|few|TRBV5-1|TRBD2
CASSSDTSGRADEQFF
TGCGCCAGCAGCTCTGACACTAGCGGGAGGGCCGATGAGCAGTTCTTC
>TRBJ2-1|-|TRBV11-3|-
CASSLDPDSVNEQFF
TGTGCCAGCAGCTTAGACCCGGACAGCGTTAATGAGCAGTTCTTC
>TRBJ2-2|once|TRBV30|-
CAWSVGGGGELFF
TGTGCCTGGAGTGTAGGAGGAGGCGGGGAGCTGTTTTTT
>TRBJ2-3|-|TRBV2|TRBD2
CASKRISGRSDTQYF
TGTGCCAGCAAGCGGATTAGCGGGAGATCCGATACGCAGTATTTT
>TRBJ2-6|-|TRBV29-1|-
CSVWESGANVLTF
TGCAGCGTTTGGGAGTCAGGGGCCAACGTCCTGACTTTC
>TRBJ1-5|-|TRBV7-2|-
CASSRSPNQPQHF
TGTGCCAGCAGCAGGTCACCAAATCAGCCTCAGCATTTT
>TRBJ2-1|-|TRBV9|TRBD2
CASSVGLAEYNEQFF
TGTGCCAGCAGCGTAGGGCTAGCGGAGTACAATGAGCAGTTCTTC
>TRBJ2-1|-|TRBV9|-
CASSVVENEQFF
TGTGCCAGCAGCGTAGTGGAGAATGAGCAGTTCTTC
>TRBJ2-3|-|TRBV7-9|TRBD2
CASSYRLAGQYF
TGTGCCAGCAGCTACAGACTAGCGGGACAGTATTTT
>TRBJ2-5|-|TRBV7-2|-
CASSLVVETQYF
TGTGCCAGCAGCTTAGTAGTGGAGACCCAGTACTTC
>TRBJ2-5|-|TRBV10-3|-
CAISDRQVMETQYF
TGTGCCATCAGTGACCGACAGGTCATGGAGACCCAGTACTTC
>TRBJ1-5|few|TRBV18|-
CASSIGRVSGQPQHF
TGTGCCAGCTCTATTGGCAGGGTTTCTGGTCAGCCCCAGCATTTT
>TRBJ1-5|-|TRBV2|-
CATQAPNQPQHF
TGTGCCACCCAGGCGCCCAATCAGCCCCAGCATTTT
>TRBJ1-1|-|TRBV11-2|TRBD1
CASSLNVQGAGAFF
TGTGCCAGCAGCTTAAATGTACAGGGGGCCGGAGCTTTCTTT
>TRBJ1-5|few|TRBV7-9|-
CASSPRKGQPQHF
TGTGCCAGCAGCCCCCGGAAGGGTCAGCCCCAGCATTTT
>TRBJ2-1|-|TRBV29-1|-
CSVEGAGDNEQFF
TGCAGCGTTGAAGGGGCAGGGGACAATGAGCAGTTCTTC
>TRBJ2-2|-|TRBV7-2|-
CASSPRQYPGELFF
TGTGCCAGCAGCCCCAGACAGTACCCCGGGGAGCTGTTTTTT
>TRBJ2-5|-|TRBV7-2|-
CASSLNQGRQTQYF
TGTGCCAGCAGCTTGAACCAGGGCAGGCAGACCCAGTACTTC
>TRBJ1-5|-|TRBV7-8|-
CASSPHLNQPQHF
TGTGCCAGCAGCCCGCACCTTAATCAGCCCCAGCATTTT
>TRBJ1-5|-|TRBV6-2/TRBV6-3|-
CASSYLTGGVQPQHF
TGTGCCAGCAGTTACCTCACGGGGGGCGTTCAGCCCCAGCATTTT
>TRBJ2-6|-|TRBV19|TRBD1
CASSIPRQGSGANVLTF
TGTGCCAGTAGTATTCCCCGACAGGGGTCTGGGGCCAACGTCCTGACTTTC
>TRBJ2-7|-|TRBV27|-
CASSRSASQYEQYF
TGTGCCAGCAGTAGGTCCGCGTCCCAGTACGAGCAGTACTTC
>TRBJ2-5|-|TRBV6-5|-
CASRPQLGTQYF
TGTGCCAGCAGGCCCCAATTGGGGACCCAGTACTTC
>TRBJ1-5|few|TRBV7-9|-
CASSLGDSGNQPQHF
TGTGCCAGCAGCCTAGGGGACTCCGGCAATCAGCCCCAGCATTTT
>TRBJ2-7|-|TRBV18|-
CASSPLTAGRPYEQYF
TGTGCCAGCTCACCCCTCACGGCAGGGAGACCGTACGAGCAGTACTTC
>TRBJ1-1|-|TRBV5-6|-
CASSRRGLNTEAFF
TGTGCCAGCAGCCGCCGGGGCCTGAACACTGAAGCTTTCTTT
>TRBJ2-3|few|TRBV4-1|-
CASSRVLVSDTQYF
TGCGCCAGCAGCCGAGTACTAGTTTCAGATACGCAGTATTTT
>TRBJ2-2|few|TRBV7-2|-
CASSLAVVAGGELFF
TGTGCCAGCAGCTTAGCGGTAGTGGCCGGCGGGGAGCTGTTTTTT
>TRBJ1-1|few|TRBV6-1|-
CASSESGAGAFF
TGTGCCAGCAGTGAGTCGGGGGCGGGCGCTTTCTTT
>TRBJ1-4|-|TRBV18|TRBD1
CASSPPGQGTEKLFF
TGTGCCAGCTCACCACCGGGACAGGGTACTGAAAAACTGTTTTTT
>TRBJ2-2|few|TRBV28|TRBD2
CASSTAWGGRSTGELFF
TGTGCCAGCAGCACTGCCTGGGGGGGGAGATCGACCGGGGAGCTGTTTTTT
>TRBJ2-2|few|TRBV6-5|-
CASRWGGELFF
TGTGCCAGCAGGTGGGGGGGGGAGCTGTTTTTT